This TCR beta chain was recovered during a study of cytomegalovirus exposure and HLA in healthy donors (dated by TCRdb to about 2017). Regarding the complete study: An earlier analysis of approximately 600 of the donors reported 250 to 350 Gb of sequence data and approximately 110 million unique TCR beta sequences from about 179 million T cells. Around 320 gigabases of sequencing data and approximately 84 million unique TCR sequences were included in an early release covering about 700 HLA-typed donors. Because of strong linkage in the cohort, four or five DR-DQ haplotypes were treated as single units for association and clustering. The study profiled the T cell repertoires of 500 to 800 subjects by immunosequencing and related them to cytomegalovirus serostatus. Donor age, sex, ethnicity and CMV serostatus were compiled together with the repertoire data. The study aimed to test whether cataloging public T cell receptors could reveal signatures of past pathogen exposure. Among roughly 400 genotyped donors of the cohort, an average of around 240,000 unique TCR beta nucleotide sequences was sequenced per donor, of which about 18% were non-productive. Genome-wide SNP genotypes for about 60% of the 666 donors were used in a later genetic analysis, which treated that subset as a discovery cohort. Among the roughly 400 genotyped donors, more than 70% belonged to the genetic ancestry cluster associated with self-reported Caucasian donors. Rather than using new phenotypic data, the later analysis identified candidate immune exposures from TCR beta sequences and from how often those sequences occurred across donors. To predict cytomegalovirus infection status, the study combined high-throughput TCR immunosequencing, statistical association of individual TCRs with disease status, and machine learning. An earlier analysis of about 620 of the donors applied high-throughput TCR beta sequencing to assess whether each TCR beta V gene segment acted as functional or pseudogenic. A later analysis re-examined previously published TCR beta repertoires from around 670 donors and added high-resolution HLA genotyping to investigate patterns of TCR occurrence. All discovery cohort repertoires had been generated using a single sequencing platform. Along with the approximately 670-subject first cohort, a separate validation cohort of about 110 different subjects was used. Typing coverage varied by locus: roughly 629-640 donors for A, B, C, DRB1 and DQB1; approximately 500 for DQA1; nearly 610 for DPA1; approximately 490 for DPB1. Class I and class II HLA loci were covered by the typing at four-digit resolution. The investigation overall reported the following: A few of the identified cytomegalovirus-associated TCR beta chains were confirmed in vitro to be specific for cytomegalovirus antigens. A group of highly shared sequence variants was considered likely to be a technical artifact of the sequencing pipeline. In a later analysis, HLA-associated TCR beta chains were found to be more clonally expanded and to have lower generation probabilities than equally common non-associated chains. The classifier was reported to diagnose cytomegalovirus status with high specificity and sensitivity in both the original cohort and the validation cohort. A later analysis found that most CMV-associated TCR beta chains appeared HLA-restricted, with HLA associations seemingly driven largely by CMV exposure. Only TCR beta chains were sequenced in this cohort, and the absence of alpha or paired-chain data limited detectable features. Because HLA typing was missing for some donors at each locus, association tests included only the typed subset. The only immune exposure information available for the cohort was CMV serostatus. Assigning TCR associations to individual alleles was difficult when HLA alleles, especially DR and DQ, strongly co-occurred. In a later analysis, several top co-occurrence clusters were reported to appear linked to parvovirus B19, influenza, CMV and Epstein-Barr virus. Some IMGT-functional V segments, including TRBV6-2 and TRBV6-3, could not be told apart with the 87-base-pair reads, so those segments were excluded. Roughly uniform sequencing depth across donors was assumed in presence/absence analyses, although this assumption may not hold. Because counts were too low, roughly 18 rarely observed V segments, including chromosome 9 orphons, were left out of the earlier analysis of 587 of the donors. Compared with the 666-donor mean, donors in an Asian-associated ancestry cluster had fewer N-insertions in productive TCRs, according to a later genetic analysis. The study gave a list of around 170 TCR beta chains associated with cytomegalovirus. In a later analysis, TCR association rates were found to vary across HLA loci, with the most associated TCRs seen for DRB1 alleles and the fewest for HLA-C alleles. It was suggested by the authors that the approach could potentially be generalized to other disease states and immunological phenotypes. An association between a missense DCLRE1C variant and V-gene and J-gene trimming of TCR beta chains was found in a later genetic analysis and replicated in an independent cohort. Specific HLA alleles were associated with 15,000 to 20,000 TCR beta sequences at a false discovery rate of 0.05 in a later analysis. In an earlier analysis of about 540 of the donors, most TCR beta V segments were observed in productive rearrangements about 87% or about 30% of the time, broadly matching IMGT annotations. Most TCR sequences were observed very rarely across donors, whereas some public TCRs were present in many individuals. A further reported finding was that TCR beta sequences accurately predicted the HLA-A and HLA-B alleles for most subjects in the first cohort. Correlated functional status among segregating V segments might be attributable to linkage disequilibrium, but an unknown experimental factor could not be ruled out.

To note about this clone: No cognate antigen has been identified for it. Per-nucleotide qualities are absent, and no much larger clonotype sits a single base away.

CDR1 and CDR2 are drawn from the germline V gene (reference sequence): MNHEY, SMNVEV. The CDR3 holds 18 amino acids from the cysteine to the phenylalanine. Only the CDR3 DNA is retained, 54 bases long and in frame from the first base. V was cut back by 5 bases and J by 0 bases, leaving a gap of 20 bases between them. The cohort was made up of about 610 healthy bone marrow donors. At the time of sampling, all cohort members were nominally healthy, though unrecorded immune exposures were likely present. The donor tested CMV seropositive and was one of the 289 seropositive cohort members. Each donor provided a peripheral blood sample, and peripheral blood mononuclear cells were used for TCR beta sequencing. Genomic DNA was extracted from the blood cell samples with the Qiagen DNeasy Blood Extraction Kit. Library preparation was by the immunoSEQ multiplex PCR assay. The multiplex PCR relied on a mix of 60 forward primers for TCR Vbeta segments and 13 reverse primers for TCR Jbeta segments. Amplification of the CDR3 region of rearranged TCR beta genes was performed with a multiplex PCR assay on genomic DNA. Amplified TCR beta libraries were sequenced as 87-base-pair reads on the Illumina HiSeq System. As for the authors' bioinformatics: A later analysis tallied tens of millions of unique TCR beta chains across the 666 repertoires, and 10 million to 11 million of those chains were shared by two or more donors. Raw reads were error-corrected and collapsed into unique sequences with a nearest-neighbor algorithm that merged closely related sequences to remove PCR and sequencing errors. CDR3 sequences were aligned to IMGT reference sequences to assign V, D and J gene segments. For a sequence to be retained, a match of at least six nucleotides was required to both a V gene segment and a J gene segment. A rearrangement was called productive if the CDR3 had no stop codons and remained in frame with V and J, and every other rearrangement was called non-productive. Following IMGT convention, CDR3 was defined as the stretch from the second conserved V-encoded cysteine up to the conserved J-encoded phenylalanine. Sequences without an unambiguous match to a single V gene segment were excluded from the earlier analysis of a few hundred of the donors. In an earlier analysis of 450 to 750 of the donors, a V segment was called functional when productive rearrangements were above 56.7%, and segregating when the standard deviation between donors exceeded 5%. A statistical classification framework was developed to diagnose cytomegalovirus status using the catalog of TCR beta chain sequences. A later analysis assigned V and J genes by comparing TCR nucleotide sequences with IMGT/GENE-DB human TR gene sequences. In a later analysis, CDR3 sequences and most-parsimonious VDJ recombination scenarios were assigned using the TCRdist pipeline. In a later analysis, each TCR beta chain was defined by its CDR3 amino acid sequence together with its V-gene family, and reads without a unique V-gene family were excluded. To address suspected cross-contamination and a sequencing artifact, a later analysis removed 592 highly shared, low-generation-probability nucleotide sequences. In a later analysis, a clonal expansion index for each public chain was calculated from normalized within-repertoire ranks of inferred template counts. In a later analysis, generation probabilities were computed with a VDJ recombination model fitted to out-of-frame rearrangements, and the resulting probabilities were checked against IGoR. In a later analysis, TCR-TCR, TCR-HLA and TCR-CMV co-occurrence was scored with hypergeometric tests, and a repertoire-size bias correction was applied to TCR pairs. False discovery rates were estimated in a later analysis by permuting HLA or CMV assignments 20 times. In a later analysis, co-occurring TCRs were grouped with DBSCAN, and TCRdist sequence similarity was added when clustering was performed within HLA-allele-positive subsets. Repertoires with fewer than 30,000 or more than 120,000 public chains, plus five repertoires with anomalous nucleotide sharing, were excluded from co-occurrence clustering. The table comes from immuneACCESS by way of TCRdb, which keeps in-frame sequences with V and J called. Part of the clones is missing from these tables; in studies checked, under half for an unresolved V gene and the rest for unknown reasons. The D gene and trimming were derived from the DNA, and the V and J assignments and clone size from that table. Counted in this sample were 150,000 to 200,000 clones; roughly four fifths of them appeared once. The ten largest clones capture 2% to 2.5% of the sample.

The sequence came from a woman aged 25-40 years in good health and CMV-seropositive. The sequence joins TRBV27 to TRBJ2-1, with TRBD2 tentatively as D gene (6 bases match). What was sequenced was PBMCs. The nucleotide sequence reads TGTGCCAGCAGTCCCCTAGTTCGGCGGGGAATCTCCTACAATGAGCAGTTCTTC. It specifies CASSPLVRRGISYNEQFF.